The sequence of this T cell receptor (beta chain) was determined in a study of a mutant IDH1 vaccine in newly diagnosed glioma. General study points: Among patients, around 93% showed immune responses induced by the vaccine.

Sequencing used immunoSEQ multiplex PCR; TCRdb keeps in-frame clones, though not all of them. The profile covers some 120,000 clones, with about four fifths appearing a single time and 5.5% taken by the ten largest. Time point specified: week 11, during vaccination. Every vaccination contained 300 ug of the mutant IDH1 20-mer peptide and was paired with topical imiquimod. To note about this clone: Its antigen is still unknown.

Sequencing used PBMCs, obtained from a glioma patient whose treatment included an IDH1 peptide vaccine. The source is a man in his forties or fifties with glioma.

CDR3: CASSQTSGRAAEQYF. The CDR3 DNA follows: TGTGCCAGCAGTCAGACTAGCGGGAGGGCCGCCGAGCAGTACTTC. The V call is TRBV28, the J call TRBJ2-7, with 14 bases lining up with TRBD2. Germline V gives CDR1 MDHEN, CDR2 SYDVKM. Trimming cost V 5 bases and J 6 bases; bases outside gene matches: 6. This CDR3 comprises 15 residues.